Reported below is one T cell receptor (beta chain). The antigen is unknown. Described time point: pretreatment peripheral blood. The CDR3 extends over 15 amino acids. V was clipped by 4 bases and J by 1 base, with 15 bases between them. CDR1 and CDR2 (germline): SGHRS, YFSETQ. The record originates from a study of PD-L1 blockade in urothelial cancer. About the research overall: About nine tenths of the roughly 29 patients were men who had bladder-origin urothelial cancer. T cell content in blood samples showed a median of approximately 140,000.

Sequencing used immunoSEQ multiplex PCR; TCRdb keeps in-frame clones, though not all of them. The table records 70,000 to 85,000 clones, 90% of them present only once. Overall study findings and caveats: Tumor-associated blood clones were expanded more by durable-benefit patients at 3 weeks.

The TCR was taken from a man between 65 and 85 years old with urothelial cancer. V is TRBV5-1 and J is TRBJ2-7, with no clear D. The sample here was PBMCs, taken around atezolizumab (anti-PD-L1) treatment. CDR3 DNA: TGCGCCAGCAGCGGGCGAGTGTACGATTCCTACGAGCAGTACTTC. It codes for CASSGRVYDSYEQYF.